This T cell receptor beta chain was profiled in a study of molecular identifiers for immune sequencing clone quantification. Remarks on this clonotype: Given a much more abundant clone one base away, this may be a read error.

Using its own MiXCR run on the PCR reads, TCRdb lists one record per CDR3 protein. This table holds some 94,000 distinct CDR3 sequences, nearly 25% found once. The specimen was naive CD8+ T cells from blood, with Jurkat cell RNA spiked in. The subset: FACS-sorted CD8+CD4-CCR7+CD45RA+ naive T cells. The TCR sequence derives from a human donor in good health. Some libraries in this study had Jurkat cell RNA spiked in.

The CDR3 reads CSVDDCTF. The CDR3 region has the DNA TGCAGCGTTGATGACTGCACCTTC. The chain combines TRBV29-1 with TRBJ1-2, with unresolved D. CDR1 is SQVTM, CDR2 ANQGSEA, per germline. The CDR3 sequence is 8 residues long. The V end lost 3 bases, the J end lost 13 bases, and 6 bases lay between the germline ends.